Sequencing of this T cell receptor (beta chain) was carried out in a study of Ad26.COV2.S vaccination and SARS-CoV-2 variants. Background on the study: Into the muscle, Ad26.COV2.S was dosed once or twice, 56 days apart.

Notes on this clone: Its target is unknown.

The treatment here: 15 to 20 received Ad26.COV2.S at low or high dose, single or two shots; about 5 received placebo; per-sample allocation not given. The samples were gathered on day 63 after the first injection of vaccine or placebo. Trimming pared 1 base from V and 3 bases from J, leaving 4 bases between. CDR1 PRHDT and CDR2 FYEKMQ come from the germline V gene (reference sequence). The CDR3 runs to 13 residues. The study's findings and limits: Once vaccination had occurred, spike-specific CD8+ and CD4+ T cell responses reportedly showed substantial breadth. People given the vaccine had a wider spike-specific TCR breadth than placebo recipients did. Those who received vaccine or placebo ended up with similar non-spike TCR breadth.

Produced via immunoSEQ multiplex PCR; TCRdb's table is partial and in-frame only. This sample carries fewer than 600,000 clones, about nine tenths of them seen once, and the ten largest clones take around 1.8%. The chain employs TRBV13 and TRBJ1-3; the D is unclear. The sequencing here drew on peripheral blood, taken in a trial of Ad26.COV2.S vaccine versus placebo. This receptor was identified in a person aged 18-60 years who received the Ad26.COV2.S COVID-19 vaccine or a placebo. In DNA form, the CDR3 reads TGTGCCAGCAGCTTAGTAAGTGGAAACACCATATATTTT. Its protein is CASSLVSGNTIYF.